The present T cell receptor (beta chain) was sequenced within a study of regulatory T cells in long-lasting Graves disease. Study overall: Antithyroid drug intake by newly diagnosed Graves' patients had lasted under 3 months.

Building the TCR beta libraries relied on iRepertoire HTBI primers, and CDR3 regions underwent Arm-PCR. A single record per CDR3 protein comes from TCRdb applying MiXCR to the multiplex PCR reads. The data contain roughly 560,000 distinct CDR3 sequences, roughly a sixth of them singletons. Time point: newly diagnosed GD, antithyroid drugs for less than 3 months. Construction of the TCR library relied on RNA isolated from PBMCs. V was pared by 5 bases and J by 2 bases, with 17 bases between. The CDR3 has 16 residues. These data were also filed under a second study, of T cells in Graves' hyperthyroidism and ophthalmopathy. According to that study: Most expanded thyroid clonotypes above 0.001 also appeared in blood.

The source of this sequence is a woman aged 40-60 years with Graves disease. The V call is TRBV12-3 or TRBV12-4, the J call TRBJ2-3, with D maybe TRBD2 (6 bases). The specimen comprised peripheral blood mononuclear cells (PBMCs), sampled at new diagnosis, from a patient treated with antithyroid drugs. The CDR3 DNA follows: TGTGCCAGCAGTAGGGACTCCCTATTCGACACAGATACGCAGTATTTT. Its translation is CASSRDSLFDTDTQYF.